Each of the 7 T cell receptor beta chains below was sequenced from the same sample in a study of control samples from healthy donors and cancer patients. TCRdb keeps only in-frame clones here, not all; method: immunoSEQ multiplex PCR. Of about 220,000 clones in the sample, 85% to 95% were seen once. Sequencing input: blood. The receptors here all came from a man aged 50 to 59 in good health.

The gene calls are TRBV5-1 and TRBJ2-3; possible D gene TRBD2, 5 bases. Germline V gives CDR1 SGHRS, CDR2 YFSETQ. The CDR3 is 13 amino acids. V lost 4 bases and J 0 bases, leaving 6 bases between the germline ends. The CDR3 coding sequence is TGCGCCAGCAGCGACTATAGCACAGATACGCAGTATTTT. This translates into CASSDYSTDTQYF. The whole variable domain, remainder taken from reference TRBV5-1 and TRBJ2-3, is KAGVTQTPRYLIKTRGQQVTLSCSPISGHRSVSWYQQTPGQGLQFLFEYFSETQRNKGNFPGRFSGRQFSNSRSEMNVSTLELGDSALYLCASSDYSTDTQYFGPGTRLTVL.

Turning to this clone: No DNA is shown, since the ends of the CDR3 on it are uncertain; the CDR3 is the one TCRdb lists. The genes are TRBV3-1 (or the pseudogene TRBV3-2) and TRBJ2-3; TRBD1 is the table's D call and was not checked against the DNA. The CDR3 length is 17 residues, termini included. The germline CDR1 and CDR2 sequences are LGHDT and YNNKEL (reference sequence). CDR3 in amino acids: CASSQFLWTGGSDTQYF.

The chain joins TRBV6-5 to TRBJ1-2, with D tentatively TRBD1 (6 bases). Per the germline V gene, CDR1 is MNHEY and CDR2 is SVGAGI. This CDR3 spans 13 amino acids. V was cut by 7 bases and J by 4 bases, with 13 bases left in between. The CDR3 sequence: CASTTGFSYGYTF. The CDR3 DNA is TGTGCCAGCACCACAGGGTTTTCCTATGGCTACACCTTC.

A single count supports this clone. The chain is built from TRBV12-3 or TRBV12-4 and TRBJ2-1; D might be TRBD1 (5 bases). V lost 3 bases, J lost 8 bases, and 11 bases lay in between. The CDR3 covers 13 residues. In DNA, the CDR3 is TGTGCCAGCAGTTTGGGTTCCAGGGATGAGCAGTTCTTC. This codes for CASSLGSRDEQFF.

This chain links TRBV30 with TRBJ1-1; 8 bases map to TRBD1. The CDR3 runs to 14 residues. CDR1 and CDR2 from the germline V gene are GTSNPN and SVGIG (reference sequence). The J segment lost 4 bases and the V segment lost 2 bases, leaving 6 bases of the junction unmatched. The CDR3 spells CAWSKRTGSTEAFF. The CDR3 DNA follows: TGTGCCTGGAGTAAAAGGACAGGGAGCACTGAAGCTTTCTTT.

The chain recombines TRBV5-1 with TRBJ2-2; D remains ambiguous. There are 16 residues in the CDR3. The germline CDR1 and CDR2 sequences are SGHRS and YFSETQ. Trimming pared 1 base from V and 0 bases from J, leaving 10 bases between. This CDR3 reads CASSLSAVANTGELFF. CDR3 coding DNA: TGCGCCAGCAGCTTGTCGGCAGTCGCGAACACCGGGGAGCTGTTTTTT.

The chain combines TRBV7-3 with TRBJ1-1; the D gene is possibly TRBD1 (5 bases). Looked up from germline, CDR1 is SGHTA and CDR2 is FQGTGA. The CDR3 spans 13 residues. Trimming took off 5 bases at V and 0 bases at J, with 7 bases between the two ends. The CDR3 sequence is CASSLTVNTEAFF. CDR3 DNA sequence: TGTGCCAGCAGCCTGACAGTGAACACTGAAGCTTTCTTT.